This T cell receptor (beta chain) was obtained from a study of naive and memory T cell subsets. General observations from the study: Especially in CD8 cells, naive repertoires contained a few larger clonotypes, possibly CD45RA-re-expressing memory cells.

Both TRBC1 and TRBC2 were covered by a beta constant-region primer of two equimolar oligonucleotides. Ligated cDNA was amplified by four rounds of PCR with nested alpha and beta constant-region primers and SP2. TCRdb re-called the UMI-ligation and nested PCR reads with MiXCR, one entry per CDR3 protein. The sample records approximately 100,000 distinct CDR3 sequences, approximately 15% being singletons. This clonotype appeared a few times. The antigen remains undetermined. The CDR3 covers 15 residues. V was pared by 1 base and J by 1 base, with 11 bases between. In germline, CDR1 is SGDLS, CDR2 YYNGEE.

The chain combines TRBV9 with TRBJ1-1; maybe TRBD1 (5 bases). The TCR was taken from a human donor in good health. Input material: naive CD8+ T cells from blood. The CDR3 DNA follows: TGTGCCAGCAGCGTAAAGGCAGGGTGGAACACTGAAGCTTTCTTT. This sequence encodes CASSVKAGWNTEAFF.